The clone carrying this T cell receptor (beta chain) was counted a few times. The entry originates in a study of CD8 T cells in Susac syndrome. In contrast to the negatively isolated CD8+ and CD4+ T cells, TEMRA cells were FACS-enriched. Random hexamers were used to reverse transcribe about 0.5 to 1 ug of RNA. By means of immunoSEQ multiplex PCR, TCR beta CDR3 spanning 54 Vbeta and 13 Jbeta underwent amplification. MiXCR was run by TCRdb on the immunoSEQ multiplex PCR reads, yielding one entry per CDR3 protein. The sample has roughly 190,000 distinct CDR3 sequences; 91% are singletons. CDR3 size: 16 residues. CDR1 is LGHNA and CDR2 is YNFKEQ in the germline V gene. Trimming took 4 bases from V and 0 from J; bases not matched to a gene: 7.

The chain links TRBV4-2 to TRBJ2-7; 9 positions match TRBD1. This receptor was obtained from a human donor with Susac syndrome. Sequencing was performed on CD4+ T cells from PBMCs. Here the CDR3 reads CASSRQTGGDSYEQYF. In DNA form, the CDR3 reads TGTGCCAGCAGCCGGCAGACAGGGGGTGACTCCTACGAGCAGTACTTC.